This TCR beta chain was documented in a study of radiation and T cells in renal cell carcinoma. Broader study findings: In blood, top tumor clones expanded by 2 weeks, shrinking by 4.

Stated time point: baseline pretreatment blood. Described treatment: 15 Gy SBRT to primary tumor, nephrectomy 4 weeks later. Clear cell pathology was present in this patient's renal cell carcinoma. This CDR3 comprises 16 residues. V dropped 5 bases and J dropped 4 bases, with 18 bases sitting between them. The germline gives CDR1 PRHDT, CDR2 FYEKMQ (reference sequence). Of note for this clone: The antigen remains undetermined.

Sequencing used immunoSEQ multiplex PCR; TCRdb keeps in-frame clones, though not all of them. The sample has 130,000 to 150,000 clones; 88% are singletons. The sequence derives from a woman aged 45-65 years with renal cell carcinoma. Sequences were derived from blood, sampled from a patient whose treatment included radiotherapy and nephrectomy. V and J are TRBV13 and TRBJ1-3, with D tentatively TRBD1 (5 bases). The CDR3 DNA follows: TGTGCCAGCAGCCTCACAAGGGGCCCAGCAGGAAACACCATATATTTT. As protein: CASSLTRGPAGNTIYF. The variable domain in full, with the rest retrieved from reference TRBV13 and TRBJ1-3, is AAGVIQSPRHLIKEKRETATLKCYPIPRHDTVYWYQQGPGQDPQFLISFYEKMQSDKGSIPDRFSAQQFSDYHSELNMSSLELGDSALYFCASSLTRGPAGNTIYFGEGSWLTVV.